Below are 5 T cell receptor beta chains sequenced from a single sample in a study of cytotoxic CD8 clonotypes in ibrutinib-treated CLL. Libraries were prepared by immunoSEQ multiplex PCR; TCRdb keeps only in-frame clonotypes and omits some of them. The profile covers about 310,000 clones, with roughly 80% appearing a single time and roughly 7% taken by the ten largest. Sequencing used PBMCs, obtained before ibrutinib treatment. All receptors derive from a human donor with chronic lymphocytic leukemia.

V and J are TRBV13 and TRBJ2-2; 13 bases map to TRBD2. The CDR3 contains 17 residues. With 6 bases clipped from V and 7 bases from J, the junction kept 11 bases outside the gene matches. The germline V gene has CDR1 PRHDT and CDR2 FYEKMQ (reference sequence). CDR3 nucleotide sequence: TGTGCCAGCAGTCAAGTGGGACTAGCGGGATTCAGCGGGGAGCTGTTTTTT. This sequence encodes CASSQVGLAGFSGELFF.

The chain couples TRBV5-1 to TRBJ2-2; D could derive from TRBD1 or TRBD2 (6 bases each). This CDR3 is 15 amino acids long. Germline CDR1 SGHRS, CDR2 YFSETQ. The V and J ends lost 4 bases and 1 base respectively, with 11 bases between them. CDR3 sequence reads: CASSRGTQNTGELFF. The CDR3 coding sequence is TGCGCCAGCAGCCGCGGGACACAGAACACCGGGGAGCTGTTTTTT. The full variable domain, rest sourced from reference TRBV5-1 and TRBJ2-2, is KAGVTQTPRYLIKTRGQQVTLSCSPISGHRSVSWYQQTPGQGLQFLFEYFSETQRNKGNFPGRFSGRQFSNSRSEMNVSTLELGDSALYLCASSRGTQNTGELFFGEGSRLTVL.

The chain has TRBV6-5 and TRBJ1-5; D is ambiguous. Trimming pared 5 bases from V and 3 bases from J, leaving 8 bases between. The CDR3 extends over 13 amino acids. The V gene's germline CDR1 is MNHEY and CDR2 SVGAGI. This chain's CDR3 is CASSRNVNQPQHF. CDR3 in DNA: TGTGCCAGCAGTAGAAACGTCAATCAGCCCCAGCATTTT.

This chain joins TRBV4-1 and TRBJ2-3; 7 positions agree with TRBD2. This CDR3 contains 14 residues. The trim removed 4 bases at V and 2 bases at J, leaving 3 bases unmatched. Germline assignment: CDR1 MGHRA and CDR2 YSYEKL. CDR3 in amino acids: CASSLAGVTDTQYF. CDR3 DNA: TGCGCCAGCAGCCTCGCGGGAGTCACAGATACGCAGTATTTT.

The rearrangement links TRBV14 to TRBJ2-7, with TRBD1 matching 7 bases. J gave up 6 bases and V 4 bases, and 6 bases lay outside the gene matches. This CDR3 is built from 13 residues. CDR1 and CDR2 from the germline V gene are SGHDN and FVKESK. The CDR3 spells CASSPGQVREQYF. In nucleotides, the CDR3 is TGTGCCAGCAGCCCTGGACAGGTTCGCGAGCAGTACTTC.